This T cell receptor beta chain came from a study of blood T cell repertoires in COVID-19. Study-wide background: Nucleic acid was either cDNA or gDNA, and it came from T cells, B-cell-depleted T cells, or PBMCs.

Original processing methods: Amplified reference gene primers provided the basis for estimating nucleated cell counts. Clones were sequenced by immunoSEQ multiplex PCR, and TCRdb holds only the in-frame ones, with some missing. V and J calls and clone size are given by that table; D and trimming were obtained from the DNA. This table holds over 200,000 clones, over 75% found once. CDR3 size: 17 residues. V lost 5 bases and J lost 1, with 19 bases in between. CDR1 and CDR2 (germline): SGHTA, FQGNSA. Sequencing input: peripheral blood. This chain links TRBV7-2 with TRBJ2-3; D may be TRBD2 (7 bases). This sequence originates from a man at least 80 years old with acute or convalescent COVID-19. CDR3 loop: CASSRTGGRSRTDTQYF. The CDR3, as DNA: TGTGCCAGCAGCCGGACCGGGGGGCGGAGCCGCACAGATACGCAGTATTTT.